The 19 T cell receptor beta chains in this list originate from one sample, sequenced in a study of breast tumors, draining lymph nodes, adjacent tissues. Each CDR3 protein gets one entry after TCRdb re-called the multiplex PCR reads with MiXCR. The sample contains 65,000 to 80,000 distinct CDR3 sequences, roughly 20% of which appear only once. The lymph nodes were axillary draining lymph nodes from breast cancer patients. Sequencing was performed on axillary lymph node tissue. These receptor sequences come from a female donor with breast cancer. Some clones in this sample may be carry-over from other donors' samples.

In this sample, this clonotype turned up many times. The chain is built from TRBV20-1 and TRBJ2-2; D is unclear. V was trimmed by 2 bases and J by 8 bases, leaving 9 bases between them. The length of the CDR3 is 12 residues. Germline CDR1 reads DFQATT; CDR2 reads SNEGSKA (reference sequence). In nucleotides, the CDR3 is TGCAGTGCTAGAACTCTAGAAGGGGAGCTGTTTTTT. Translated: CSARTLEGELFF.

This clonotype was counted many times. The J gene is TRBJ2-3, the V gene TRBV20-1; 10 bases agree with TRBD2. Trimming took 1 base from V and 3 from J; bases not matched to a gene: 7. The CDR3 is 16 amino acids. Germline V CDR1 and CDR2: DFQATT, SNEGSKA (reference sequence). The CDR3 region is CSARGRRTSGTDTQYF. CDR3 sequence (DNA): TGCAGTGCTAGAGGGCGGCGGACTAGCGGTACAGATACGCAGTATTTT.

Many counts were recorded for this clonotype. The V gene is TRBV3-1, the J gene TRBJ2-7; D is unresolved. Germline V gene lookup returns CDR1 LGHDT and CDR2 YNNKEL (reference sequence). The CDR3 runs 14 residues. V gave up 0 bases and J gave up 1 base, with 7 bases separating them. This CDR3 reads CASSQERHSYEQYF. The CDR3 nucleotides read TGTGCCAGCAGCCAAGAGAGACATTCCTACGAGCAGTACTTC.

Concerning this clonotype itself: A much larger clonotype is one base distant, so this may be a read error. The rearrangement uses TRBV20-1 and TRBJ2-7; D unclear. The ends were cut back, 6 bases at V and 2 bases at J, with 17 bases in the middle. The CDR3 loop spans 14 amino acids. Per germline, CDR1 DFQATT and CDR2 SNEGSKA (reference sequence). The CDR3 spells CSARKSGLAYEQYF. CDR3 coding DNA: TGCAGTGCCCGCAAGTCTGGGCTCGCCTACGAGCAGTACTTC.

V is TRBV6-1 and J is TRBJ1-1; D unclear. Germline V gene sequence: CDR1 MNHNS, CDR2 SASEGT. This CDR3 spans 13 amino acids. Trimming removed 7 bases at V and 1 base at J, with 10 bases between. CDR3 amino acids: CASKGLGNTEAFF. The CDR3 DNA reads as TGTGCCAGCAAAGGGCTAGGGAACACTGAAGCTTTCTTT.

Ten or more counts support this clonotype. The chain combines TRBV7-2 with TRBJ2-1, with D perhaps matching TRBD2 (6 bases). The germline CDR1 and CDR2 sequences are SGHTA and FQGNSA. Trimming shortened V by 1 base and J by 6 bases, and 13 bases separated the two germline ends. The CDR3 loop spans 15 amino acids. The CDR3 sequence is CASSLVAGQRNEQFF. In DNA form, the CDR3 reads TGTGCCAGCAGCTTAGTGGCGGGGCAGCGCAATGAGCAGTTCTTC.

This CDR3 reads CASSPGRLAGAKETQYF. The CDR3 DNA reads TGTGCCAGCAGCCCGGGGCGACTAGCGGGGGCGAAAGAGACCCAGTACTTC. This chain links TRBV11-2 with TRBJ2-5, with 12 bases fitting TRBD2. The length of the CDR3 is 17 residues. CDR1 SGHAT and CDR2 FQNNGV come from the germline V gene. Trimming cost V 5 bases and J 3 bases; bases outside gene matches: 10.

This clonotype was recorded many times. CDR3 residues: CATSRDSARGRETQYF. In DNA form, the CDR3 reads TGTGCCACCAGCAGAGATAGTGCCAGGGGACGGGAGACCCAGTACTTC. This sequence joins TRBV15 and TRBJ2-5; perhaps TRBD1 as D (6 bases). This CDR3 is 16 amino acids long. From germline, CDR1 is LNHNV and CDR2 YYDKDF (reference sequence). Trimming removed 0 bases from V and 5 bases from J, with 16 bases in between.

This clonotype showed up many times. The CDR3 DNA sequence: TGTGCCAGCAGCTTAGCCGGGACTAGCGGGAGGGCGGCCCACGAGCAGTACTTC. Amino acid sequence: CASSLAGTSGRAAHEQYF. The chain recombines TRBV7-2 with TRBJ2-7; 16 nucleotides align to TRBD2. With V trimmed by 0 bases and J by 5 bases, 7 bases remained unmatched. The CDR3 covers 18 residues. The germline V gene has CDR1 SGHTA and CDR2 FQGNSA. Full variable domain (missing parts from reference TRBV7-2 and TRBJ2-7): GAGVSQSPSNKVTEKGKDVELRCDPISGHTALYWYRQSLGQGLEFLIYFQGNSAPDKSGLPSDRFSAERTGGSVSTLTIQRTQQEDSAVYLCASSLAGTSGRAAHEQYFGPGTRLTVT.

This clonotype came up many times. The V gene is TRBV5-1, the J gene TRBJ2-5; possibly TRBD2 for D (6 bases). Germline-derived CDR1 and CDR2 are SGHRS and YFSETQ. The CDR3 covers 15 residues. V dropped 3 bases and J dropped 2 bases, with 14 bases sitting between them. CDR3 residues: CASSSTGTDQETQYF. DNA for the CDR3: TGCGCCAGCAGCTCTACCGGGACTGATCAAGAGACCCAGTACTTC.

On this clonotype itself: This could be a read error, since a much larger clone is one nucleotide away. J is TRBJ2-7 and V is TRBV27; the D is unclear. Germline CDR1 and CDR2: MNHEY and SMNVEV (reference sequence). This CDR3 has 11 residues. The CDR3 DNA follows: TGTGCCAGCAGTTTCGGCTACGGGCAGTACTTC. Its translation: CASSFGYGQYF.

This clonotype was recorded many times. The chain couples TRBV9 to TRBJ1-3; D is uncertain. Germline V gene data show CDR1 as SGDLS and CDR2 as YYNGEE. The V end was cut by 4 bases, the J end by 4 bases, with 12 bases between. The length of the CDR3 is 14 residues. The DNA for the CDR3 is TGTGCCAGCAGCACGGGCACCCCAGGAAACACCATATATTTT. It codes for CASSTGTPGNTIYF.

There are a few counts of this clonotype. The chain carries TRBV27 and TRBJ2-7; D might be TRBD2 (6 bases). V lost 3 bases to trimming and J lost 2 bases, with 14 bases between them. The CDR3 runs to 15 residues. The germline V gene encodes CDR1 MNHEY and CDR2 SMNVEV (reference sequence). CDR3 residues: CASSLVRDSAYEQYF. The CDR3 region has the DNA TGTGCCAGCAGTTTGGTTCGGGACTCAGCCTACGAGCAGTACTTC.

The chain joins TRBV6-5 to TRBJ1-1; no reliable D call. Per the germline V gene, CDR1 is MNHEY and CDR2 is SVGAGI. The CDR3 runs to 13 residues. Trimming shortened V by 4 bases and J by 2 bases, and 8 bases separated the two germline ends. CDR3 DNA: TGTGCCAGCAGTTTTTGGAGAAACACTGAAGCTTTCTTT. It translates to CASSFWRNTEAFF.

There are a few counts of this clonotype. The rearrangement links TRBV6-2 or TRBV6-3 to TRBJ2-7, with TRBD2 identical over 9 bases. The V gene's germline CDR1 is MNHEY and CDR2 SVGEGT. Germline trimming cut 6 bases from V and 3 bases from J; bases unmatched to any gene: 24. The CDR3 has 20 residues. Here the CDR3 reads CASSHNRQRTSGQNRYEQYF. The CDR3 DNA is TGTGCCAGCAGCCATAACCGACAGAGAACTAGCGGGCAAAATCGCTACGAGCAGTACTTC.

Ten or more counts support this clonotype. This chain joins TRBV7-2 and TRBJ2-1; TRBD2 aligns across 8 bases. The CDR3 totals 17 residues. Germline trimming cut 6 bases from V and 8 bases from J; bases unmatched to any gene: 18. Germline V gives CDR1 SGHTA, CDR2 FQGNSA. For the CDR3, the DNA is TGTGCCAGCAGGCCTGCCCCCGGGAGCGGGAGAAACCATGAGCAGTTCTTC. Translating gives CASRPAPGSGRNHEQFF.

The rearrangement links TRBV2 to TRBJ2-4; no definite D call. Trimming removed 4 bases from V and 0 bases from J, with 10 bases in between. CDR1 SNHLY and CDR2 FYNNEI come from the germline V gene. This CDR3 is built from 15 residues. CDR3 in amino acids: CASSGLTLAKNIQYF. The CDR3 coding sequence is TGTGCCAGCAGTGGCTTAACTCTAGCCAAAAACATTCAGTACTTC.

This clonotype was counted many times. The genes are TRBV3-1 and TRBJ2-1, with 12 bases lining up with TRBD2. CDR1 is LGHDT, CDR2 YNNKEL, per germline (reference sequence). The CDR3 spans 13 residues. V was pared by 1 base and J by 15 bases, with 4 bases of the junction left unmatched. The chain's CDR3 is CASSQGTSGTRFF. CDR3 DNA: TGTGCCAGCAGCCAAGGGACTAGCGGGACCCGGTTCTTC.

This clonotype has a count of ten or more. V is TRBV14 and J is TRBJ2-3, with TRBD2 matching over 9 bases. Germline V lookup: CDR1 SGHDN, CDR2 FVKESK. Losses at the gene ends were 3 bases for V and 4 bases for J; bases not matched to a gene: 11. The CDR3 sequence is 17 residues long. The CDR3 DNA reads TGTGCCAGCAGCCACCCGTTTAGCGGGAGTATTTCAGATACGCAGTATTTT. Translation: CASSHPFSGSISDTQYF. Looking up the rest from reference TRBV14 and TRBJ2-3 gives the full variable domain: EAGVTQFPSHSVIEKGQTVTLRCDPISGHDNLYWYRRVMGKEIKFLLHFVKESKQDESGMPNNRFLAERTGGTYSTLKVQPAELEDSGVYFCASSHPFSGSISDTQYFGPGTRLTVL.